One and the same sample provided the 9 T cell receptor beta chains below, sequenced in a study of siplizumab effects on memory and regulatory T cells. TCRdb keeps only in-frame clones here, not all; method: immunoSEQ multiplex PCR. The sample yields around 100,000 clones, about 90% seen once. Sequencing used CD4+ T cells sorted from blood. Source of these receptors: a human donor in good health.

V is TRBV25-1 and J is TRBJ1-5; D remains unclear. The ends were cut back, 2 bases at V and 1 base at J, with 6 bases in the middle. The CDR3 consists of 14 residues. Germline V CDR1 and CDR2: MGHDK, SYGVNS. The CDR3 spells CASSESWSNQPQHF. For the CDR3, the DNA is TGTGCCAGCAGTGAAAGTTGGAGCAATCAGCCCCAGCATTTT. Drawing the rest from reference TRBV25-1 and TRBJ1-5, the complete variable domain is EADIYQTPRYLVIGTGKKITLECSQTMGHDKMYWYQQDPGMELHLIHYSYGVNSTEKGDLSSESTVSRIRTEHFPLTLESARPSHTSQYLCASSESWSNQPQHFGDGTRLSIL.

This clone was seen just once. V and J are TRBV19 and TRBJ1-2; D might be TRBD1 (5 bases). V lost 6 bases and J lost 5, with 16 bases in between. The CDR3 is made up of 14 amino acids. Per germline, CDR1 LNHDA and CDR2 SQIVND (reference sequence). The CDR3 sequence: CASRSSWRGYGYTF. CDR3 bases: TGTGCCAGTAGAAGTAGTTGGAGGGGATATGGCTACACCTTC.

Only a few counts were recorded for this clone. CDR3 region: CASSLSGSGTDTQYF. For the CDR3, the DNA is TGTGCCAGCAGTTTGAGCGGGTCGGGCACAGATACGCAGTATTTT. This sequence joins TRBV28 and TRBJ2-3; maybe TRBD2 (6 bases). The germline V gene encodes CDR1 MDHEN and CDR2 SYDVKM. The CDR3 runs 15 residues. Trimming cost V 3 bases and J 1 base, with 11 bases left between them.

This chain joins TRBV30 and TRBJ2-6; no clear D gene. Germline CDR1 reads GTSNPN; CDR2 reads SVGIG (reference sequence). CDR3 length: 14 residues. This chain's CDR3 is CAVGSGSGANVLTF. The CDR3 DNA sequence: TGTGCGGTTGGCAGTGGCTCTGGGGCCAACGTCCTGACTTTC. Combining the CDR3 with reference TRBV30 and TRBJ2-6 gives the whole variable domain SQTIHQWPATLVQPVGSPLSLECTVEGTSNPNLYWYRQAAGRGLQLLFYSVGIGQISSEVPQNLSASRPQDRQFILSSKKLLLSDSGFYLCAVGSGSGANVLTFGAGSRLTVL.

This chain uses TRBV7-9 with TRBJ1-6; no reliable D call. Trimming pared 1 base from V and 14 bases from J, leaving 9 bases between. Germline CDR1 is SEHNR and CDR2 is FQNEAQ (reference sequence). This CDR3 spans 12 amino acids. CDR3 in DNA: TGTGCCAGCAGCTTAGTTCTAGGAACCCTCCACTTT. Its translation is CASSLVLGTLHF.

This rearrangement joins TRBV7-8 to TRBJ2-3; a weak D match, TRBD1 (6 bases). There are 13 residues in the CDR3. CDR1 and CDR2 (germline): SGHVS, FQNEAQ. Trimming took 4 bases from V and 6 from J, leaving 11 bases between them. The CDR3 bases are TGTGCCAGCAGCTCCTACAGGGCGGATACGCAGTATTTT. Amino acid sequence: CASSSYRADTQYF.

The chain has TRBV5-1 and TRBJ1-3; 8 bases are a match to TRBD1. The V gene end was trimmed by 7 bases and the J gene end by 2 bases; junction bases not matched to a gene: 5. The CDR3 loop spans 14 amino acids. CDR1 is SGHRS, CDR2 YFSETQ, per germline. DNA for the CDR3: TGCGCCAGCTCCAGGACAGGGACTGGAAACACCATATATTTT. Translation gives CASSRTGTGNTIYF. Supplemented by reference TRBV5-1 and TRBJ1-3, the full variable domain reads KAGVTQTPRYLIKTRGQQVTLSCSPISGHRSVSWYQQTPGQGLQFLFEYFSETQRNKGNFPGRFSGRQFSNSRSEMNVSTLELGDSALYLCASSRTGTGNTIYFGEGSWLTVV.

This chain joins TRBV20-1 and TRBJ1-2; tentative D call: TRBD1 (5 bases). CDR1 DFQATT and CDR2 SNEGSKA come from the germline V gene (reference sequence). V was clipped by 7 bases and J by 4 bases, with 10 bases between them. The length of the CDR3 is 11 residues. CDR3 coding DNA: TGCAGTGGTGGGGGGACCTATGGCTACACCTTC. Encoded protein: CSGGGTYGYTF.

CDR3 sequence reads: CASSLDPGTAGNTIYF. As DNA, the CDR3 is TGTGCCAGCAGCTTGGATCCCGGGACTGCCGGAAACACCATATATTTT. This sequence joins TRBV5-4 and TRBJ1-3; D possibly corresponds to TRBD1 (5 bases). The CDR3 consists of 16 residues. CDR1 and CDR2 (germline): SGHNT, YYREEE (reference sequence). The germline V and J ends were trimmed by 0 bases and 4 bases, with 14 bases remaining between them.